Below, one TCR beta chain is given with its context. Assay used: immunoSEQ multiplex PCR; TCRdb lists only in-frame clones, some missing. The sample records nearly 50,000 clones, about 82% being singletons. The sample originates from a study of blood T cell repertoires in COVID-19. Germline CDR1 MGHRA, CDR2 YSYEKL. V lost 1 base and J lost 3; bases outside the gene matches: 11. The CDR3 runs 18 residues. The genes are TRBV4-1 and TRBJ1-4, with TRBD1 matching 7 bases. The receptor comes from a woman aged 55-69 years with acute or convalescent COVID-19. The sequencing sample was made of peripheral blood. The CDR3 loop reads CASSQGPRRGTANEKLFF. The CDR3 nucleotides are TGCGCCAGCAGCCAAGGGCCCCGCCGGGGGACAGCTAATGAAAAACTGTTTTTT.